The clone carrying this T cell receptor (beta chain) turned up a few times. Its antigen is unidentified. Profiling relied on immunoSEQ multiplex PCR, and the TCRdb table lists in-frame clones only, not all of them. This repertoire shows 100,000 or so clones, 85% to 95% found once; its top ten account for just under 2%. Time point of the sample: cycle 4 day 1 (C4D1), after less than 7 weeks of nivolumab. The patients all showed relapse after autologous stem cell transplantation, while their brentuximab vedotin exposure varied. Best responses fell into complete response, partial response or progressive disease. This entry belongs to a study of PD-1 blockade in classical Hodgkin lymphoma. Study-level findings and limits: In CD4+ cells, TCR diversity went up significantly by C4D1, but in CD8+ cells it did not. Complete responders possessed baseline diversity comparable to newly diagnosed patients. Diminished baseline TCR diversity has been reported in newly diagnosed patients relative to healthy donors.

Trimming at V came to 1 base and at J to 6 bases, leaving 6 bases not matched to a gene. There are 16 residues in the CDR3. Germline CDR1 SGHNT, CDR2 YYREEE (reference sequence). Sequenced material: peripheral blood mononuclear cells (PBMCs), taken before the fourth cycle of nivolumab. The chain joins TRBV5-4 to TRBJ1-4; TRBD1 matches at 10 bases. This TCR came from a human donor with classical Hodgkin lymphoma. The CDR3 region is CASSLKGTGDYEKLFF. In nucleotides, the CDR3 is TGTGCCAGCAGCTTGAAAGGGACAGGGGATTATGAAAAACTGTTTTTT.